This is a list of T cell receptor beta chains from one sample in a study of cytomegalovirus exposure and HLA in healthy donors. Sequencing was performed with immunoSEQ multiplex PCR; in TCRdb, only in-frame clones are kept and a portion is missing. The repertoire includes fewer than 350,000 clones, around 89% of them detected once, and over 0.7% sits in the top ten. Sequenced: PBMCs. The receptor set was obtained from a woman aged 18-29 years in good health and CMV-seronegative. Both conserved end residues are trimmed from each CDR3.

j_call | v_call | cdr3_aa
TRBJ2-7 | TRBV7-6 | ASSLASGSYEQY
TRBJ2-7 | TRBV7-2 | ASSLIATNYEQY
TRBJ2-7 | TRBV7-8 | ASSSRLAGPNEQY
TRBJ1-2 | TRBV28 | ASRRLYGYT
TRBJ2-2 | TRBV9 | ASSVGAPATGELF
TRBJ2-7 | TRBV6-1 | ASSRNFYEQY
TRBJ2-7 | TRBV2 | ASSALAGREQY
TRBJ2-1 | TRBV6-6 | ATGYSYNEQF
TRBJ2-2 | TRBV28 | ASSFGRGTGELF
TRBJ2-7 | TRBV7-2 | ASSFGAASYEQY
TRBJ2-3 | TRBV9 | ASSSSISGRAADTQY
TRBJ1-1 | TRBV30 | AWSGKTANTEAF
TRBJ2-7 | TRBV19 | ASSRDGSRIREQY
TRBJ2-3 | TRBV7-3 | ASSPQSGDTQY
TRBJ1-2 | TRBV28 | ASSLLTGLYGYT
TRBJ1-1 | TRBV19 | ASSIRGSTEAF
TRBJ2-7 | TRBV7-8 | ASSLALTFSYEQY
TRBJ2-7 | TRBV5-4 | ASSFGTGMPGEQY
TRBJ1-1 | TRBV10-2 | ASILELNTEAF
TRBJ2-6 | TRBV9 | ASSVVDKSGANVLT
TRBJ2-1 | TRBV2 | ASSELAGYNEQF
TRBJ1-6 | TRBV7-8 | ASRLTGISSYNSPLH